The present T cell receptor (beta chain) was sequenced within a study of monozygotic twins with inflammatory bowel disease. Study results and caveats: Diversity of TCRbeta measured by inverse Simpson was lower in IBD patients than in healthy co-twins.

Remarks on this clonotype: Its antigen is undetermined.

The length of the CDR3 is 15 residues. Germline values: CDR1 SGDLS, CDR2 YYNGEE. UMIs containing a 6-nucleotide sample barcode were added via template switching. No DNA is given; TCRdb re-called the 5' RACE reads and lists each CDR3 protein once. The sample's table shows 150,000 to 200,000 distinct CDR3 sequences. Sequences were obtained from blood. The source is a human donor with ulcerative colitis or Crohn's disease, or a healthy co-twin of an affected twin (not recorded which). The V gene is TRBV9, the J gene TRBJ1-1; the D call from TCRdb, TRBD1, cannot be confirmed without DNA. The chain's CDR3 is CASSTDGQGHTEAFF.